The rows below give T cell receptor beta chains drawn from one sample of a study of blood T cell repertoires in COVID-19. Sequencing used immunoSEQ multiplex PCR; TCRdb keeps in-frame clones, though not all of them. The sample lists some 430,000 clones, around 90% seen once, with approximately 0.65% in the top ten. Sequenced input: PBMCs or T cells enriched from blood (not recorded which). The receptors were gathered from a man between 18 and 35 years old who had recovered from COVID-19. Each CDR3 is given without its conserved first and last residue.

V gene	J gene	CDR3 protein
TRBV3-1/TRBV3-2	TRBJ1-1	ASSPSGLKDTEAF
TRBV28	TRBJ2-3	AHSGGGITDTQY
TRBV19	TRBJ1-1	ASRDGQNTEAF
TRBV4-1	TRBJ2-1	ASSQIAGSYNEQF
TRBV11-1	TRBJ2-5	ASSTIAGSQETQY
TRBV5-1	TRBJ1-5	ASSLTGSSNQPQH
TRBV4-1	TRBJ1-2	ASSRGQPLANYGYT
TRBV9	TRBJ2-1	ASMQDSYNEQF
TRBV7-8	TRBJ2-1	ASSSTFLSSYNEQF
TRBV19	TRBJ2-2	ASSVLANGNGELF
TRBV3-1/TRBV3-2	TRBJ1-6	ASSQGPGGQSPLH
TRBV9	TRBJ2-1	ASSVGRGNEQF
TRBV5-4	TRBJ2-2	ASSLRGRLPGELF
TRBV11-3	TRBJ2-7	ASSQGPYEQY
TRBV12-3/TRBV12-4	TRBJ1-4	ASSPGHEKLF
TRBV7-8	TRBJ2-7	ASRGRPFDGQY
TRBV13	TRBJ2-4	ASSLGRRANIQY
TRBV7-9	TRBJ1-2	ASSSELDRGSYGYT
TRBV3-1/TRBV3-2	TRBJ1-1	ASRGQGAGTEAF
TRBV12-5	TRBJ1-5	AAAGQNQPQH